This T cell receptor (beta chain) is from a study of patients and donors after allogeneic stem cell transplantation. Each CDR3 protein gets one entry after TCRdb re-called the RT-PCR reads with MiXCR. The sample contains about 150,000 distinct CDR3 sequences, 30% to 45% of which appear only once. The CDR3 extends over 13 amino acids. V lost 6 bases to trimming and J lost 9 bases, with 17 bases between them. This clonotype came up a few times. Material for sequencing was blood, either unsorted or a sorted T cell fraction (not recorded which). This sequence was found in a human donor who was either an allogeneic HSCT recipient or a stem cell or donor lymphocyte infusion donor (not recorded which). It is not recorded whose cells these are; they may come from a transplant donor. The chain carries TRBV12-3 or TRBV12-4 and TRBJ1-1; unclear D gene. In DNA, the CDR3 is TGTGCCAGCAGGAGGGCCCTTCTATACAAAGCTTTCTTT. Translated, it gives CASRRALLYKAFF.